One sample yielded the 28 T cell receptor beta chains listed below, sequenced in a study of T cell repertoires in cytomegalovirus infection. TCRdb re-called the reads with MiXCR, one entry per CDR3 protein. This table holds about 69,000 distinct CDR3 sequences, approximately 30% found once. These receptors' targets are unknown. Sequencing was performed on CD8+ T cells from cultured PBMCs, taken from culture after CMV antigen stimulation. These TCRs come from a human donor in good health (CMV status not recorded). Some clones in this sample may be carry-over from other donors' samples.

The V and J genes are TRBV10-3 and TRBJ2-3; 9 bases are shared with TRBD1. Germline values: CDR1 ENHRY, CDR2 SYGVKD. The CDR3 extends over 15 amino acids. Trimming took 5 bases from V and 2 from J; bases not matched to a gene: 5. CDR3 region: CAISNTGGDTDTQYF. The CDR3, as DNA: TGTGCCATCAGTAACACAGGGGGCGACACAGATACGCAGTATTTT.

This clonotype was observed a few times. The chain joins TRBV7-6 to TRBJ2-1; D gene uncertain. The CDR3 length is 15 residues. Germline V gene lookup returns CDR1 SGHVS and CDR2 FNYEAQ. The germline V and J ends were trimmed by 3 bases and 2 bases, with 11 bases remaining between them. The CDR3 region is CASSFRPPPYNEQFF. CDR3 coding DNA: TGTGCCAGCAGCTTTCGACCTCCCCCCTACAATGAGCAGTTCTTC.

The chain uses TRBV12-3 or TRBV12-4 and TRBJ2-7; D perhaps matches TRBD2 (6 bases). V dropped 4 bases and J dropped 3 bases, with 10 bases sitting between them. The CDR3 consists of 13 residues. This CDR3 is CASSSGDYYEQYF. CDR3 DNA: TGTGCCAGCAGTTCGGGAGATTACTACGAGCAGTACTTC.

This chain links TRBV28 with TRBJ2-6; tentative D call: TRBD1 (5 bases). There are 19 residues in the CDR3. The V end was cut by 1 base, the J end by 2 bases, with 18 bases between. CDR1 MDHEN and CDR2 SYDVKM come from the germline V gene. CDR3 coding DNA: TGTGCCAGCAGTTTATACACCCTAGACCTCAGGGCTGGGGCCAACGTCCTGACTTTC. Protein: CASSLYTLDLRAGANVLTF.

The V call is TRBV11-2, the J call TRBJ2-7; either TRBD1 or TRBD2 may supply D (5 bases each). Trimming removed 2 bases at V and 6 bases at J, with 11 bases between. The germline gives CDR1 SGHAT, CDR2 FQNNGV. There are 13 residues in the CDR3. CDR3 nucleotide sequence: TGTGCCAGCAGCTTATTCTCAGGGACCGAGCAGTACTTC. Translating it yields CASSLFSGTEQYF.

Note on this clonotype: Sequence at one end of the junction differs from germline and may be a read error. This rearrangement joins TRBV5-4 to TRBJ2-1; 7 nucleotides agree with TRBD2. This CDR3 contains 16 residues. The germline gives CDR1 SGHNT, CDR2 YYREEE (reference sequence). The CDR3 coding sequence is TGTGCCTGCAGCGCAGTGCTTGCGGGAGAATACAATGAGCAGTTCTTC. It is translated as CACSAVLAGEYNEQFF.

This clonotype was seen repeatedly, ten times or more. The chain employs TRBV19 and TRBJ2-6, with D uncertain. Per the germline V gene, CDR1 is LNHDA and CDR2 is SQIVND (reference sequence). This CDR3 spans 15 amino acids. V lost 6 bases, J lost 0 bases, and 9 bases lay in between. The CDR3 coding sequence is TGTGCCAGTAGGGACGGGCACTCTGGGGCCAACGTCCTGACTTTC. Amino acids: CASRDGHSGANVLTF.

In its sample, this clonotype was seen a few times. CDR3 sequence: CASSQERAGGTPSPDTQYF. In nucleotides, the CDR3 is TGCGCCAGCAGCCAAGAAAGAGCGGGGGGGACCCCCAGCCCAGATACGCAGTATTTT. V gene TRBV4-3 combines with J gene TRBJ2-3; 10 bases map to TRBD2. This CDR3 has 19 amino acids. Germline V gene lookup returns CDR1 LGHNA and CDR2 YSLEER. J lost 4 bases, V lost 0 bases, and 13 bases had no gene match.

This clonotype was detected a few times. The chain links TRBV15 to TRBJ2-7; D is perhaps TRBD1 or TRBD2 (5 bases each). The germline V and J ends were trimmed by 0 bases and 4 bases, with 7 bases remaining between them. CDR3 length equals 13 residues. CDR1 is LNHNV and CDR2 is YYDKDF in the germline V gene (reference sequence). The CDR3 bases are TGTGCCACCAGCAGAGATGGGGGTTACGAGCAGTACTTC. The encoded protein is CATSRDGGYEQYF.

This clonotype was observed a few times. The chain links TRBV2 to TRBJ1-1, with D possibly being TRBD1 (6 bases). Germline V gives CDR1 SNHLY, CDR2 FYNNEI. The CDR3 covers 11 residues. V lost 11 bases and J lost 4, with 11 bases in between. The CDR3 region is CAVRQATEAFF. The CDR3 DNA sequence: TGTGCCGTTAGACAGGCCACTGAAGCTTTCTTT.

The chain is built from TRBV6-5 and TRBJ2-7; weak D call: TRBD2 (6 bases). V was cut by 2 bases and J by 5 bases, with 10 bases left in between. Per germline, CDR1 MNHEY and CDR2 SVGAGI. The CDR3 consists of 13 residues. The CDR3 loop is CASSYAGRNEQYF. DNA of the CDR3: TGTGCCAGCAGTTACGCGGGGAGGAACGAGCAGTACTTC.

This clonotype was seen a handful of times. The J gene is TRBJ2-3, the V gene TRBV6-1; D is unresolved. Germline loops: CDR1 MNHNS, CDR2 SASEGT. The CDR3 is 16 amino acids. The V end lost 4 bases, the J end lost 4 bases, and 18 bases lay between the germline ends. This CDR3 reads CASSALLQILPDTQYF. For the CDR3, the DNA is TGTGCCAGCAGTGCCCTGTTGCAAATTTTGCCAGATACGCAGTATTTT.

The chain uses TRBV6-6 and TRBJ2-5, with TRBD1 as a possible D gene (6 bases). V lost 0 bases to trimming and J lost 6 bases, with 11 bases between them. The CDR3 is 14 residues long. Germline V gene sequence: CDR1 MNHNY, CDR2 SVGAGI (reference sequence). The CDR3 protein is CASSYSGRDKTQYF. The CDR3 DNA follows: TGTGCCAGCAGTTACTCGGGCAGGGACAAGACCCAGTACTTC.

The rearrangement joins TRBV29-1 to TRBJ2-7; TRBD1 aligns across 7 bases. Germline V gene lookup returns CDR1 SQVTM and CDR2 ANQGSEA. This CDR3 has 15 amino acids. V shed 5 bases, J shed 0 bases, and the junction held 10 bases outside the gene matches. CDR3 sequence (DNA): TGCAGCGTTCTGTCGAATGGACAGGACTCCTACGAGCAGTACTTC. It is translated as CSVLSNGQDSYEQYF.

In its sample, this clonotype was seen many times. The V and J genes are TRBV28 and TRBJ1-5; no definite D call. Germline V gene data show CDR1 as MDHEN and CDR2 as SYDVKM. The CDR3 is 15 amino acids. Trimming removed 7 bases from V and 4 bases from J, with 17 bases in between. CDR3 residues: CASIAPRSPNQPQHF. The CDR3 region has the DNA TGTGCCAGCATCGCCCCGAGGTCTCCAAATCAGCCCCAGCATTTT.

This clonotype was detected ten times or more. The gene calls are TRBV12-3 or TRBV12-4 and TRBJ1-6; 7 bases match TRBD1. After removal of 4 bases from V and 11 bases from J, the junction contained 5 bases not matched to a gene. The CDR3 contains 13 residues. The CDR3: CASSSGGVAPLHF. In DNA form, the CDR3 reads TGTGCCAGCAGTTCAGGGGGAGTTGCACCCCTCCACTTT.

This clonotype was observed a handful of times. The rearrangement links TRBV5-1 to TRBJ2-3; TRBD2 agrees at 12 bases. This CDR3 is 18 amino acids long. V lost 4 bases, J lost 3 bases, and 12 bases stayed unmatched. From germline, CDR1 is SGHRS and CDR2 YFSETQ. CDR3 residues: CASSPRLAGVVRTDTQYF. The CDR3 bases are TGCGCCAGCAGCCCGAGACTAGCGGGAGTCGTTAGGACAGATACGCAGTATTTT.

This chain links TRBV12-3 or TRBV12-4 with TRBJ1-2; maybe TRBD1 (6 bases). This CDR3 region has 14 residues. Trimming pared 5 bases from V and 2 bases from J, leaving 12 bases between. In nucleotides, the CDR3 is TGTGCCAGCAGTATGTATCAGGGGAACTATGGCTACACCTTC. Encoded protein: CASSMYQGNYGYTF.

This clonotype appeared many times. The CDR3 coding sequence is TGTGCCAGCAGTTCCTCCACGTACACTGAAGCTTTCTTT. Its protein product is CASSSSTYTEAFF. The chain uses TRBV6-2 or TRBV6-3 and TRBJ1-1, with D unresolved. This CDR3 contains 13 residues. Germline values: CDR1 MNHEY, CDR2 SVGEGT. Trimming left V 4 bases short and J 3 bases short, with 9 bases between.

At least ten counts were recorded for this clonotype. The chain uses TRBV6-6 and TRBJ2-3; 13 bases fit TRBD2. V shed 2 bases, J shed 2 bases, and the junction held 7 bases outside the gene matches. The CDR3 is 18 amino acids. The germline gives CDR1 MNHNY, CDR2 SVGAGI (reference sequence). CDR3 protein: CASSYPTSGGLSTDTQYF. DNA for the CDR3: TGTGCCAGCAGTTACCCGACTAGCGGGGGGCTATCCACAGATACGCAGTATTTT.

This clonotype was counted many times. V and J are TRBV6-2 or TRBV6-3 and TRBJ2-3; D could derive from TRBD1 or TRBD2 (5 bases each). Per germline, CDR1 MNHEY and CDR2 SVGEGT. The CDR3 totals 12 residues. Trimming stripped 2 bases from V and 11 bases from J, with 11 bases between. The CDR3 region is CASSYIMGVQYF. CDR3 nucleotides: TGTGCCAGCAGTTACATCATGGGGGTGCAGTATTTT.

To note about this clonotype: This may come from a read error, since a much larger clone is one base off. The chain carries TRBV7-2 and TRBJ2-1; 8 nucleotides agree with TRBD1. In germline, CDR1 is SGHTA, CDR2 FQGNSA. The CDR3 runs to 16 residues. In DNA form, the CDR3 reads TGTGCCAACAGCCTGATGTCCGGGACAGGACCCAATGAGCAGTTCTTC. It is translated as CANSLMSGTGPNEQFF.

This rearrangement joins TRBV19 to TRBJ2-1; 7 positions agree with TRBD2. The V and J ends lost 3 bases and 7 bases, in that order; junction bases with no gene match: 9. The CDR3 extends over 15 amino acids. Germline CDR1 reads LNHDA; CDR2 reads SQIVND (reference sequence). The CDR3 spells CASSMGGTVGNEQFF. The CDR3 DNA sequence: TGTGCCAGTAGTATGGGGGGGACTGTCGGAAATGAGCAGTTCTTC.

This clonotype was picked up many times. The chain combines TRBV27 with TRBJ1-2; TRBD1 matches 10 bases. The length of the CDR3 is 16 residues. The germline V gene has CDR1 MNHEY and CDR2 SMNVEV (reference sequence). V gave up 6 bases and J gave up 2 bases; unmatched junction bases: 9. The CDR3 DNA follows: TGTGCCAGCAGCCTGACAGGGGGCCGACTAAACTATGGCTACACCTTC. Translation gives CASSLTGGRLNYGYTF.

The V and J genes are TRBV27 and TRBJ1-2; 9 nucleotides line up with TRBD1. The germline V gene has CDR1 MNHEY and CDR2 SMNVEV (reference sequence). This CDR3 comprises 14 residues. The V and J ends lost 2 bases and 4 bases, in that order; junction bases with no gene match: 2. The CDR3 sequence: CASSLQGQGYGYTF. As DNA, the CDR3 is TGTGCCAGCAGTTTACAGGGACAGGGCTATGGCTACACCTTC.

This chain connects TRBV25-1 to TRBJ2-7; TRBD1 matches 7 bases. Trimming took 7 bases from V and 1 from J; bases not matched to a gene: 4. The CDR3 covers 13 residues. Germline CDR1 is MGHDK and CDR2 is SYGVNS. Here the CDR3 reads CASKVQGSYEQYF. Here the CDR3 DNA reads TGTGCCAGCAAGGTACAGGGGTCCTACGAGCAGTACTTC.

The chain links TRBV10-3 to TRBJ2-7; D is perhaps TRBD2 (5 bases). Trimming left V 6 bases short and J 3 bases short, with 9 bases between. Per the germline V gene, CDR1 is ENHRY and CDR2 is SYGVKD. This CDR3 region has 12 residues. CDR3 in DNA: TGTGCCATCAGGGGAGTCGACTACGAGCAGTACTTC. As protein: CAIRGVDYEQYF.

This clonotype occurred a few times. DNA for the CDR3: TGTGCCAGCAGTTACACGGGCCCTCAGCCCCAGCATTTT. Its translation: CASSYTGPQPQHF. The rearrangement links TRBV6-2 or TRBV6-3 to TRBJ1-5; D unresolved. This CDR3 has 13 residues. V was pared by 2 bases and J by 6 bases, with 8 bases between. Looked up from germline, CDR1 is MNHEY and CDR2 is SVGEGT.